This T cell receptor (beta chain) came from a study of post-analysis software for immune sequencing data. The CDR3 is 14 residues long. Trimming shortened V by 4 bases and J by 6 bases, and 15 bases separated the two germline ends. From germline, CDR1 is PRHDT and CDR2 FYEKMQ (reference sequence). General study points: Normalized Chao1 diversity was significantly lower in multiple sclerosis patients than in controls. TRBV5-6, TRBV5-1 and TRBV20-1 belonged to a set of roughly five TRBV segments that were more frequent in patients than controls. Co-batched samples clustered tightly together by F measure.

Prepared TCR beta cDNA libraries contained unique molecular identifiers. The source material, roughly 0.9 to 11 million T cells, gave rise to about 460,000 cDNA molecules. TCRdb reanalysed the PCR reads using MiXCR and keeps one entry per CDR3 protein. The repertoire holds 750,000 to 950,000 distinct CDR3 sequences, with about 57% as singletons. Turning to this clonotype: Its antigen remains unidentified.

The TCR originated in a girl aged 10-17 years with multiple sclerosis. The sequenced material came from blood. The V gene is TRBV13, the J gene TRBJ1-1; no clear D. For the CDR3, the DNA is TGTGCCAGCAGCTGGAGTAGGATACACGCTGAAGCTTTCTTT. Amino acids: CASSWSRIHAEAFF.